The sequence of this T cell receptor beta chain was determined in a study of shared clonotypes between healthy human individuals. Study-wide results and caveats: Lower generation probabilities were found for non-shared clonotypes than for those shared by all four donors. Clonotype sharing among donors, it was expected, would be affected by sequencing depth.

In the case of this clone: Its antigen is as yet unknown. Other DNA sequences in this sample translate to the same CDR3.

The ends lost 5 bases at V and 2 bases at J; junction bases unmatched: 4. Germline lookup yields CDR1 SEHNR and CDR2 FQNEAQ (reference sequence). This CDR3 is built from 15 residues. Generated by immunoSEQ multiplex PCR, the TCRdb table keeps only in-frame clones and is missing some. This table holds some 700,000 clones, 90% found once. Sequencing was carried out using memory CD8+ T cells from PBMCs. Subset given: CD45RO+ cells pooled with CCR7-negative TemRA cells. This TCR derives from a man aged 18 to 29 in good health. Some clones in this sample may be carry-over from other donors' samples. V usage is TRBV7-9 and J usage is TRBJ2-7; 12 bases fit TRBD2. CDR3 region: CASSPRLAGAYEQYF. The CDR3 bases are TGTGCCAGCAGCCCTAGACTAGCGGGAGCCTACGAGCAGTACTTC.